A single TCR beta chain is shown here with its context. Healthy donors of bone marrow made up the group. Amplification used 60 Vbeta primers and 13 Jbeta primers. This table comes from immunoSEQ multiplex PCR, and its TCRdb copy is limited to in-frame clones, with some not included. The sample has roughly 130,000 clones, around three quarters seen once; the top ten hold around 1.8%. The CDR3 has 13 amino acids. V gave up 5 bases and J gave up 4 bases, with 11 bases separating them. Germline CDR1 is LGHNA and CDR2 is YSLEER. The sample comes from a study of cytomegalovirus exposure and HLA in healthy donors.

Sequenced material: PBMCs. The V and J genes are TRBV4-3 and TRBJ1-1, with D possibly being TRBD1 (5 bases). This receptor was identified in a woman aged 50 to 60 in good health and CMV-seronegative. Here the CDR3 DNA reads TGCGCCAGCAGCACCCGCGGGGCCACTGAAGCTTTCTTT. This gives the protein CASSTRGATEAFF.